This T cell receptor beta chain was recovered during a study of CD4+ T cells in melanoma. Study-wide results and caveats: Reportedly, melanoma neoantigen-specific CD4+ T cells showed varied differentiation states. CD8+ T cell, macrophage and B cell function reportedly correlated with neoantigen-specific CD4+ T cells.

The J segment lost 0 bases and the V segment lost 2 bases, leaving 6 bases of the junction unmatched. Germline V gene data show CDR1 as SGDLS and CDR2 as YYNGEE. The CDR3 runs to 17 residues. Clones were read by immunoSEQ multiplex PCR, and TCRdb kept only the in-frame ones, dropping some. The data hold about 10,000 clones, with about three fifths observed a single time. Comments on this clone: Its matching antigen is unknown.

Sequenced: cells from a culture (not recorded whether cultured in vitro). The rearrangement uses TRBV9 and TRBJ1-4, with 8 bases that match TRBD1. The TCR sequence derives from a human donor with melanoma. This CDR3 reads CASSVGQGMPTNEKLFF. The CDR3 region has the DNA TGTGCCAGCAGCGTTGGACAGGGAATGCCAACTAATGAAAAACTGTTTTTT.